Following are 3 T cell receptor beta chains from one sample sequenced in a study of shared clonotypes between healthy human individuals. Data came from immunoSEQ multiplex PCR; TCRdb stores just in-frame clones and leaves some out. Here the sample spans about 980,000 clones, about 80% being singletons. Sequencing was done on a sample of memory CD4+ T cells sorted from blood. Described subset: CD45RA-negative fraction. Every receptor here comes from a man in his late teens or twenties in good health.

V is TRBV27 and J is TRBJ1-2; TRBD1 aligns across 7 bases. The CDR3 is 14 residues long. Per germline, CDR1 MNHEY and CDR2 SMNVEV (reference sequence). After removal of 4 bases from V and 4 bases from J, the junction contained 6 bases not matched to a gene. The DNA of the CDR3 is TGTGCCAGCAGTTCCGGCGACAGGGCCTATGGCTACACCTTC. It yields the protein CASSSGDRAYGYTF.

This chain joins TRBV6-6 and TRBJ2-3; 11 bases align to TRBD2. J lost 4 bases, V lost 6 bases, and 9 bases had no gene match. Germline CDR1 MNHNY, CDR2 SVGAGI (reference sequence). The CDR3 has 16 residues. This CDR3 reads CASRQDSGGVSDTQYF. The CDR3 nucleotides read TGTGCCAGCAGGCAGGATAGCGGGGGGGTCTCAGATACGCAGTATTTT.

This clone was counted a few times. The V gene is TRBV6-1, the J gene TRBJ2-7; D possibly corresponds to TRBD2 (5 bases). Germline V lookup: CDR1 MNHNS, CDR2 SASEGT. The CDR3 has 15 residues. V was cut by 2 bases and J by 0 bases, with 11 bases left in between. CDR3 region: CASSETAGGSYEQYF. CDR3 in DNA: TGTGCCAGCAGTGAAACCGCGGGTGGCTCCTACGAGCAGTACTTC.